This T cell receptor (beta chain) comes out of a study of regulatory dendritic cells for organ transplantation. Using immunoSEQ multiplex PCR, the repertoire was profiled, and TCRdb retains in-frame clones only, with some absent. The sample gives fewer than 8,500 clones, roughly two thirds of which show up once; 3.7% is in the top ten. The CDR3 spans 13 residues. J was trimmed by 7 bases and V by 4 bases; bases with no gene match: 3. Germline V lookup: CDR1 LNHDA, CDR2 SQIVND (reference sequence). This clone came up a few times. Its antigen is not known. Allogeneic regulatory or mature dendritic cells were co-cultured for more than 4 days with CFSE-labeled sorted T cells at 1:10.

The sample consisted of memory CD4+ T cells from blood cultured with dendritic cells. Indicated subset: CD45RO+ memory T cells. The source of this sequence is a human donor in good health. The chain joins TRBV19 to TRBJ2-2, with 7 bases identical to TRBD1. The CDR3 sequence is CASSNRDSGELFF. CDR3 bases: TGTGCCAGTAGTAATAGGGACAGCGGGGAGCTGTTTTTT. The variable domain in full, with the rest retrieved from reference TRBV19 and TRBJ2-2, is DGGITQSPKYLFRKEGQNVTLSCEQNLNHDAMYWYRQDPGQGLRLIYYSQIVNDFQKGDIAEGYSVSREKKESFPLTVTSAQKNPTAFYLCASSNRDSGELFFGEGSRLTVL.